A single sample gave rise to the 26 T cell receptor beta chains below, sequenced in a study of somatic mutations in cytotoxic T cells in rheumatoid arthritis (dated by TCRdb to between 2016 and 2019). To prepare the library, the immunoSEQ multiplex PCR assay was applied. Held by TCRdb, this immuneACCESS table contains in-frame sequences only and omits some clones. Under half of the omission traces to an unresolved V gene where checked; the cause of the rest is unknown. The sample table records approximately 17,000 clones; about four fifths of these occur just once. Of the sample, about 22% is held by the ten largest clones. Sequenced: CD8+ T cells sorted from blood. The receptors stem from an adult with rheumatoid arthritis.

The chain joins TRBV5-1 to TRBJ2-3; 12 bases are a match to TRBD2. V lost 3 bases to trimming and J lost 1 base; unmatched junction nucleotides: 3. Germline V gene sequence: CDR1 SGHRS, CDR2 YFSETQ. CDR3 length: 16 amino acids. For the CDR3, the DNA is TGCGCCAGCAGCTCGAGACTAGCGGGAGGCACAGATACGCAGTATTTT. It is translated as CASSSRLAGGTDTQYF.

V usage is TRBV7-3 and J usage is TRBJ2-1; 9 nucleotides agree with TRBD1. The germline CDR1 and CDR2 sequences are SGHTA and FQGTGA. This CDR3 region has 15 residues. V lost 3 bases and J lost 7; bases outside the gene matches: 7. The CDR3 DNA reads as TGTGCCAGCAGCTTGTTACAGGGGGCTGGGAATGAGCAGTTCTTC. Translation: CASSLLQGAGNEQFF.

V usage is TRBV27 and J usage is TRBJ2-7, with TRBD2 identical over 7 bases. Per the germline V gene, CDR1 is MNHEY and CDR2 is SMNVEV (reference sequence). J was trimmed by 0 bases and V by 2 bases; bases with no gene match: 7. The length of the CDR3 is 16 residues. DNA of the CDR3: TGTGCCAGCAGTTTAGCGGGAGCCGGGAGCTCCTACGAGCAGTACTTC. Residues: CASSLAGAGSSYEQYF.

This chain joins TRBV5-4 and TRBJ2-1, with D uncertain. The V end was cut by 9 bases, the J end by 8 bases, with 3 bases between. Germline CDR1 is SGHNT and CDR2 is YYREEE (reference sequence). CDR3 length: 8 amino acids. The CDR3 DNA reads as TGTGCCATCGATGAGCAGTTCTTC. It specifies CAIDEQFF.

The chain joins TRBV4-1 to TRBJ1-5; TRBD1 might be the D (6 bases). CDR1 is MGHRA and CDR2 is YSYEKL in the germline V gene. This CDR3 region has 15 residues. Trimming removed 0 bases from V and 6 bases from J, with 12 bases in between. The DNA of the CDR3 is TGCGCCAGCAGCCAAGATAGGGGGTTTGGTCAGCCCCAGCATTTT. Residues: CASSQDRGFGQPQHF.

The rearrangement links TRBV5-1 to TRBJ2-2; D remains unclear. The CDR3 covers 14 residues. Trimming left V 4 bases short and J 1 base short, with 8 bases between. CDR1 and CDR2 from the germline V gene are SGHRS and YFSETQ. In DNA, the CDR3 is TGCGCCAGCAGCCCTTACAAGAACACCGGGGAGCTGTTTTTT. It encodes CASSPYKNTGELFF.

The gene calls are TRBV4-3 and TRBJ2-3; no clear D. CDR1 is LGHNA, CDR2 YSLEER, per germline. The CDR3 totals 16 residues. V lost 4 bases and J lost 1, with 15 bases in between. This chain's CDR3 is CASSPQSGFGTDTQYF. The CDR3 DNA reads as TGCGCCAGCAGCCCTCAATCGGGCTTTGGCACAGATACGCAGTATTTT.

V is TRBV27 and J is TRBJ2-7; D unresolved. The CDR3 length is 14 residues. The germline V and J ends were trimmed by 5 bases and 5 bases, with 16 bases remaining between them. The germline gives CDR1 MNHEY, CDR2 SMNVEV (reference sequence). DNA for the CDR3: TGTGCCAGCAGTCCGTCGCCTCGAGGAGACGAGCAGTACTTC. Protein sequence: CASSPSPRGDEQYF.

The CDR3 region is CASSEAAGTSGRLLEYF. The CDR3 nucleotides are TGTGCCAGCAGTGAAGCCGCGGGGACTAGCGGGAGACTGTTGGAGTACTTC. The chain links TRBV6-1 to TRBJ2-7; 14 bases are a match to TRBD2. Germline CDR1 reads MNHNS; CDR2 reads SASEGT. V shed 0 bases, J shed 11 bases, and the junction held 12 bases outside the gene matches. The CDR3 runs 17 residues.

The V and J genes are TRBV11-3 and TRBJ2-1; 11 positions match TRBD2. The germline V gene has CDR1 SGHNT and CDR2 YENEEA. Trimming removed 3 bases from V and 1 base from J; junction bases left unmatched: 8. The CDR3 length is 18 residues. The CDR3 nucleotides read TGTGCCAGCAGCTTCCGAGGTAGCGGGAGGGCATCCTACAATGAGCAGTTCTTC. It encodes CASSFRGSGRASYNEQFF.

This chain connects TRBV6-5 to TRBJ2-4, with 7 bases matching TRBD1. Germline loops: CDR1 MNHEY, CDR2 SVGAGI. The CDR3 covers 15 residues. The trim removed 2 bases at V and 1 base at J, leaving 2 bases unmatched. This CDR3 reads CASSYGDSAKNIQYF. CDR3 DNA sequence: TGTGCCAGCAGTTACGGGGACAGTGCCAAAAACATTCAGTACTTC.

The gene calls are TRBV5-8 and TRBJ2-2; no definite D call. The germline V gene has CDR1 SGHTS and CDR2 YDEGEE. Trimming removed 0 bases from V and 4 bases from J, with 7 bases in between. The CDR3 contains 14 residues. CDR3 residues: CASSLAVGTGELFF. The CDR3 coding sequence is TGTGCCAGCAGCTTGGCCGTAGGCACCGGGGAGCTGTTTTTT.

This chain links TRBV2 with TRBJ2-7; TRBD1 agrees at 10 bases. The CDR3 covers 17 residues. V lost 4 bases, J lost 5 bases, and 14 bases stayed unmatched. The germline CDR1 and CDR2 sequences are SNHLY and FYNNEI. The DNA of the CDR3 is TGTGCCAGCAGTGTAGCGTCCCGACAGGGGGCACAGGACGAGCAGTACTTC. Protein: CASSVASRQGAQDEQYF.

The chain links TRBV7-9 to TRBJ2-7; TRBD1 or TRBD2 may be the D gene (5 bases each). Germline V gene lookup returns CDR1 SEHNR and CDR2 FQNEAQ (reference sequence). The CDR3 is 15 amino acids. The V and J ends lost 4 bases and 5 bases respectively, with 18 bases between them. CDR3 loop: CASSSRRDGFHEQYF. CDR3 DNA: TGTGCCAGCAGCTCTCGCCGGGACGGGTTCCACGAGCAGTACTTC.

The CDR3 loop reads CASTNRTSGRIEQFF. In DNA, the CDR3 is TGTGCCAGCACTAATCGGACTAGCGGGAGGATTGAGCAGTTCTTC. The rearrangement links TRBV7-9 to TRBJ2-1, with 14 bases that match TRBD2. Trimming at V came to 7 bases and at J to 9 bases, leaving 8 bases not matched to a gene. CDR3 length: 15 residues. Germline V gene data show CDR1 as SEHNR and CDR2 as FQNEAQ (reference sequence).

This chain connects TRBV9 to TRBJ2-7; maybe TRBD1 (5 bases). Trimming removed 2 bases at V and 5 bases at J, with 17 bases between. CDR1 is SGDLS, CDR2 YYNGEE, per germline. The length of the CDR3 is 15 residues. The CDR3: CASSVYGRGRDEQYF. The CDR3 nucleotides read TGTGCCAGCAGCGTGTATGGAAGGGGTAGAGACGAGCAGTACTTC. Combining the CDR3 with reference TRBV9 and TRBJ2-7 gives the whole variable domain DSGVTQTPKHLITATGQRVTLRCSPRSGDLSVYWYQQSLDQGLQFLIQYYNGEERAKGNILERFSAQQFPDLHSELNLSSLELGDSALYFCASSVYGRGRDEQYFGPGTRLTVT.

The V and J genes are TRBV27 and TRBJ2-2, with TRBD2 matching over 11 bases. V was pared by 8 bases and J by 0 bases, with 2 bases of the junction left unmatched. The CDR3 has 15 residues. Germline V gives CDR1 MNHEY, CDR2 SMNVEV (reference sequence). DNA of the CDR3: TGTGCCAGCGTAGCGGGAGGGCCGAACACCGGGGAGCTGTTTTTT. Its protein is CASVAGGPNTGELFF.

The chain couples TRBV11-3 to TRBJ2-1, with 7 bases matching TRBD2. CDR1 is SGHNT, CDR2 YENEEA, per germline. The CDR3 length is 19 residues. Trimming at V came to 0 bases and at J to 4 bases, leaving 15 bases not matched to a gene. For the CDR3, the DNA is TGTGCCAGCAGCTTAGACTCGATCATTAAGCGGGACCTGTACAATGAGCAGTTCTTC. The encoded protein is CASSLDSIIKRDLYNEQFF.

This clone was seen a few times. J is TRBJ1-2 and V is TRBV4-2; D perhaps matches TRBD1 (6 bases). V gave up 5 bases and J gave up 6 bases, with 13 bases separating them. The CDR3 consists of 13 residues. CDR1 is LGHNA and CDR2 is YNFKEQ in the germline V gene. The CDR3: CASSFRGQDGYTF. The CDR3 nucleotides are TGTGCCAGCAGCTTCAGGGGTCAGGATGGCTACACCTTC.

The rearrangement joins TRBV15 to TRBJ2-7, with a tentative D call TRBD1 (6 bases). V dropped 8 bases and J dropped 1 base, with 12 bases sitting between them. Germline V gene data show CDR1 as LNHNV and CDR2 as YYDKDF (reference sequence). The CDR3 is made up of 13 amino acids. The CDR3: CATARGQSYEQYF. Written as DNA, the CDR3 is TGTGCCACCGCCAGAGGACAGTCCTACGAGCAGTACTTC. The variable domain in full, with the rest retrieved from reference TRBV15 and TRBJ2-7, is DAMVIQNPRYQVTQFGKPVTLSCSQTLNHNVMYWYQQKSSQAPKLLFHYYDKDFNNEADTPDNFQSRRPNTSFCFLDIRSPGLGDTAMYLCATARGQSYEQYFGPGTRLTVT.

This clone came up a few times. V is TRBV7-9 and J is TRBJ1-2; 8 positions match TRBD1. With 6 bases clipped from V and 7 bases from J, the junction kept 10 bases outside the gene matches. The CDR3 loop spans 14 amino acids. The germline CDR1 and CDR2 sequences are SEHNR and FQNEAQ (reference sequence). The CDR3 bases are TGTGCCAGCAGTCGGGATCAGGGGGCTAGTGGCTACACCTTC. Amino acids: CASSRDQGASGYTF.

This clone was observed a handful of times. This sequence joins TRBV10-3 and TRBJ2-7; D remains ambiguous. The CDR3 sequence is 14 residues long. Trimming stripped 10 bases from V and 3 bases from J, with 19 bases between. Germline V gene lookup returns CDR1 ENHRY and CDR2 SYGVKD. This chain's CDR3 is CATKRVGEGYEQYF. DNA of the CDR3: TGTGCCACCAAACGTGTGGGCGAAGGCTACGAGCAGTACTTC.

This clone was seen more than once but under ten times. J is TRBJ1-5 and V is TRBV5-5; TRBD1 is a possible D gene (6 bases). The length of the CDR3 is 13 residues. Germline values: CDR1 SGHKS, CDR2 YYEKEE (reference sequence). V lost 3 bases to trimming and J lost 4 bases, with 8 bases between them. The CDR3 bases are TGTGCCAGCAGCTCCGACAGGAATCAGCCCCAGCATTTT. It translates to CASSSDRNQPQHF.

The J gene is TRBJ2-7, the V gene TRBV6-5, with 7 bases lining up with TRBD1. Germline V gene lookup returns CDR1 MNHEY and CDR2 SVGAGI. V was clipped by 6 bases and J by 2 bases; unmatched bases: 4. The CDR3 totals 13 residues. The CDR3 loop reads CASSRGQTYEQYF. The CDR3 DNA follows: TGTGCCAGCAGCCGGGGACAGACCTACGAGCAGTACTTC.

The chain carries TRBV4-1 and TRBJ2-2; 11 bases are shared with TRBD2. Germline V gene sequence: CDR1 MGHRA, CDR2 YSYEKL. The ends lost 6 bases at V and 8 bases at J; junction bases unmatched: 5. This CDR3 has 14 amino acids. CDR3: CASRGTSGSGELFF. The CDR3 region has the DNA TGCGCCAGCAGGGGGACTAGCGGATCTGGGGAGCTGTTTTTT.

This chain joins TRBV7-6 and TRBJ1-1; weak D call: TRBD1 (6 bases). Germline CDR1 reads SGHVS; CDR2 reads FNYEAQ. The V end lost 5 bases, the J end lost 11 bases, and 27 bases lay between the germline ends. CDR3 length equals 16 residues. The CDR3 region is CASSPLEGGAFGSAFF. The CDR3 DNA reads TGTGCCAGCAGCCCACTCGAGGGGGGCGCGTTTGGGTCTGCTTTCTTT.